The sequence of this T cell receptor beta chain was determined in a study of patients and donors after allogeneic stem cell transplantation (dated by TCRdb to 2020 to 2022). As for this clonotype: It has no known antigen specificity. The record has no base qualities; no much larger clone is one base away.

V is cut back by 1 base and J by 5 bases, with 4 bases in the junction unmatched. The germline V gene specifies SGHTA as CDR1 and FQGNSA as CDR2. The CDR3 has 14 amino acids, counting the end cysteine and phenylalanine. Left in the record is the CDR3 DNA by itself, 42 bases read in frame from the first base. Library preparation was by RT-PCR. Sequencing took place on a NextSeq 550. In-frame beta chains were kept once TCRdb had trimmed the public reads at Q25 with fastp and called clones with MiXCR. CDR3 protein sequences are deduplicated, and each keeps its most common genes and DNA. For this sample the table gives hundreds of thousands of distinct CDR3 sequences, of which about 14% were detected only once. Of the sample, more than 9% is held by the ten largest clones.

The sequencing sample was made of blood, either unsorted or a sorted T cell fraction (not recorded which). This receptor chain uses TRBV7-2 and TRBJ2-7; 8 bases in the junction line up with TRBD2. This clonotype was obtained from a human donor who was either an allogeneic HSCT recipient or a stem cell or donor lymphocyte infusion donor (not recorded which). It is not recorded whose cells these are; they may come from a transplant donor. At the DNA level, the sequence is TGTGCCAGCAGCTTAGTCGGGGGGGGAAACGAGCAGTACTTC. Its protein reads: CASSLVGGGNEQYF.